This T cell receptor (beta chain) was observed in a study of blood T cell repertoires in COVID-19. Turning to the study itself: Acute-phase and convalescent COVID-19 samples originated in the United States, Italy and Spain.

Here immunoSEQ multiplex PCR was the method, and the copy in TCRdb shows in-frame clones only, minus some. The sample lists 300,000 to 400,000 clones; roughly 86% were seen once. The germline gives CDR1 SGHKS, CDR2 YYEKEE (reference sequence). The CDR3 has 14 amino acids. Deletions cut 2 bases from V and 0 bases from J, with 8 bases between. In Seattle, patients joined the study during active infection and were tracked longitudinally. The genes are TRBV5-5 and TRBJ1-2; a possible D gene is TRBD1 (5 bases). The specimen was peripheral blood. The sequence was obtained from a man aged 25 to 40 with COVID-19, enrolled during active disease. CDR3 loop: CASSFGATNYGYTF. The CDR3 DNA reads as TGTGCCAGCAGCTTTGGGGCTACTAACTATGGCTACACCTTC.